The rows below give T cell receptor beta chains drawn from one sample of a study of blood T cell repertoires in COVID-19. Assay: immunoSEQ multiplex PCR; the TCRdb copy retains only in-frame clones and omits some. The sample consists of roughly 100,000 clones, approximately 92% of them appearing once. The sample taken for sequencing was peripheral blood. The receptors shown here come from a man aged 18 to 30 with acute or convalescent COVID-19. The CDR3 runs from the conserved cysteine through the conserved F or W. The order of the fields is V gene, clone size, D gene, J gene, CDR3 protein, CDR3 DNA. The D gene is left open where the match is weak. Part of the rows lack a size; the others show once, few, many or a class for expanded clones.

>TRBV7-9|once|TRBD1|TRBJ2-1
CASGQPGQGVVEQFF
TGTGCCAGCGGGCAACCGGGACAGGGGGTTGTTGAGCAGTTCTTC
>TRBV5-8|once|TRBD1|TRBJ1-1
CASSVTGQGNTEAFF
TGTGCCAGCAGCGTAACGGGACAGGGAAACACTGAAGCTTTCTTT
>TRBV7-9|.|TRBD1|TRBJ2-1
CASSLGGTVKGNEQFF
TGTGCCAGCAGCTTAGGAGGGACAGTGAAAGGCAATGAGCAGTTCTTC
>TRBV11-3|once|.|TRBJ1-1
CASSLWGGTEAFF
TGTGCCAGCAGCTTATGGGGAGGGACTGAAGCTTTCTTT
>TRBV10-3|.|TRBD2|TRBJ2-3
CAISEWTSGSTDTQYF
TGTGCCATCAGTGAGTGGACTAGCGGGTCCACAGATACGCAGTATTTT
>TRBV5-1|once|TRBD2|TRBJ2-3
CASSTSGGPDTQYF
TGCGCCAGCAGTACTAGCGGGGGGCCAGATACGCAGTATTTT
>TRBV5-1|once|TRBD2|TRBJ2-3
CASQREVGTDTQYF
TGCGCCAGCCAACGGGAGGTTGGCACAGATACGCAGTATTTT
>TRBV24-1|many|.|TRBJ2-3
CATSRGSSTQYF
TGTGCCACCAGTCGAGGAAGCTCGACGCAGTATTTT
>TRBV5-1|.|.|TRBJ2-1
CASSFGTLSYNEQFF
TGCGCCAGCAGCTTTGGGACTTTGTCCTACAATGAGCAGTTCTTC
>TRBV6-7|.|TRBD1|TRBJ2-2
CASSPPGEGQGATGELFF
TGTGCCAGCAGCCCCCCCGGGGAGGGACAGGGGGCAACCGGGGAGCTGTTTTTT
>TRBV6-5|.|TRBD1|TRBJ2-7
CASSKGGQGGYEQYF
TGTGCCAGCAGTAAGGGGGGACAGGGTGGGTACGAGCAGTACTTC
>TRBV28|.|.|TRBJ2-7
CASSSTSGVQRQYF
TGTGCCAGCAGTTCGACCTCAGGGGTTCAGAGGCAGTACTTC
>TRBV5-1|.|.|TRBJ1-1
CASSLDLDSYTEAFF
TGCGCCAGCAGCTTGGACCTAGACAGTTACACTGAAGCTTTCTTT
>TRBV11-2|.|TRBD2|TRBJ2-2
CASSFQTSGGTYGELFF
TGTGCCAGCAGCTTCCAGACTAGCGGGGGGACGTACGGGGAGCTGTTTTTT
>TRBV7-8|once|.|TRBJ2-2
CASSFPNTNTGELFF
TGTGCCAGCAGCTTCCCCAACACGAACACCGGGGAGCTGTTTTTT
>TRBV3-1/TRBV3-2|.|TRBD2|TRBJ2-3
CASSPLRLAGADTQYF
TGTGCCAGCAGTCCTCTTAGACTAGCGGGGGCAGATACGCAGTATTTT
>TRBV27|.|TRBD2|TRBJ2-1
CASRGTSGYNEQFF
TGTGCCAGCAGGGGGACTAGCGGTTACAATGAGCAGTTCTTC
>TRBV25-1|.|.|TRBJ2-3
CASSESSTDTQYF
TGTGCCAGCAGTGAATCGAGCACAGATACGCAGTATTTT
>TRBV5-1|.|.|TRBJ2-7
CASSSLPSYEQYF
TGCGCCAGCAGCTCCCTCCCCTCCTACGAGCAGTACTTC
>TRBV5-1|.|.|TRBJ1-4
CASSTFRDTHEKLFF
TGCGCCAGCAGTACGTTCCGGGACACGCATGAAAAACTGTTTTTT
>TRBV13|.|.|TRBJ1-1
CASSLQGNTGGLNTEAFF
TGTGCCAGCAGCCTCCAGGGGAACACAGGCGGGTTGAACACTGAAGCTTTCTTT
>TRBV30|.|.|TRBJ2-7
CAWSYDRAYEQYF
TGTGCCTGGAGCTACGACAGAGCCTACGAGCAGTACTTC
>TRBV15|.|.|TRBJ1-4
CATSRESGTNEKLFF
TGTGCCACCAGCAGAGAATCCGGGACTAATGAAAAACTGTTTTTT
>TRBV5-1|.|.|TRBJ1-5
CASSYDGGSQPQHF
TGCGCCAGCAGCTATGACGGGGGTTCTCAGCCCCAGCATTTT
>TRBV29-1|.|TRBD1|TRBJ1-1
CSVEQGVGAEAFF
TGCAGCGTTGAACAGGGGGTAGGCGCTGAAGCTTTCTTT
>TRBV30|.|.|TRBJ2-1
CAWSKMDRDYNEQFF
TGTGCCTGGAGTAAAATGGACAGAGACTACAATGAGCAGTTCTTC
>TRBV27|.|TRBD1|TRBJ1-2
CASSPRTGTSYGYTF
TGTGCCAGCAGTCCAAGGACAGGGACCTCCTATGGCTACACCTTC
>TRBV4-2|.|.|TRBJ2-7
CASSQDYNSYEQYF
TGTGCCAGCAGCCAAGATTATAACTCCTACGAGCAGTACTTC
>TRBV6-6|.|TRBD1|TRBJ1-5
CASSYGDSGNQPQHF
TGTGCCAGCAGTTACGGGGACAGCGGTAATCAGCCCCAGCATTTT
>TRBV19|.|TRBD1|TRBJ1-1
CASTQNRDSVMRTEAFF
TGTGCCAGTACCCAGAATCGGGACAGCGTGATGAGGACTGAAGCTTTCTTT
>TRBV30|.|.|TRBJ1-5
CAWAGGGNQPQHF
TGTGCCTGGGCCGGAGGAGGCAATCAGCCCCAGCATTTT
>TRBV3-1/TRBV3-2|.|TRBD1|TRBJ1-2
CASTPGGLVYGYTF
TGTGCCAGCACCCCAGGGGGGTTAGTCTATGGCTACACCTTC
>TRBV7-6|.|TRBD1|TRBJ1-1
CASSQRQGTHEDTEAFF
TGTGCCAGCAGCCAAAGACAGGGTACTCATGAGGACACTGAAGCTTTCTTT
>TRBV5-4|.|.|TRBJ1-1
CASSLDRNTEAFF
TGTGCCAGCAGCTTGGATCGGAACACTGAAGCTTTCTTT
>TRBV5-1|.|TRBD1|TRBJ2-5
CASSLATGGNQETQYF
TGCGCCAGCAGCTTGGCGACAGGGGGGAACCAAGAGACCCAGTACTTC
>TRBV6-5|.|.|TRBJ1-2
CATQLRGSYGYTF
TGTGCCACCCAGTTACGGGGGAGCTATGGCTACACCTTC
>TRBV25-1|.|.|TRBJ1-1
CASSEAGPAFF
TGTGCCAGCAGTGAAGCAGGGCCAGCTTTCTTT
>TRBV6-5|.|.|TRBJ2-5
CASSYSGGLQETQYF
TGTGCCAGCAGTTACTCAGGAGGACTACAAGAGACCCAGTACTTC
>TRBV24-1|.|.|TRBJ2-5
CATSDPRLVRTQYF
TGTGCCACCAGTGATCCCCGACTAGTAAGGACCCAGTACTTC
>TRBV9|.|.|TRBJ1-1
CASSVSWGGTEAFF
TGTGCCAGCAGCGTTAGCTGGGGAGGGACTGAAGCTTTCTTT
>TRBV25-1|.|.|TRBJ2-1
CASSEHGEVNEQFF
TGTGCCAGCAGTGAACATGGTGAGGTCAATGAGCAGTTCTTC
>TRBV27|.|TRBD1|TRBJ1-2
CASSLQGVQANYGYTF
TGTGCCAGCAGTCTACAGGGGGTGCAAGCTAACTATGGCTACACCTTC
>TRBV10-2|.|.|TRBJ1-3
CASSQSGSSGNTIYF
TGCGCCAGCAGCCAGTCGGGGAGCTCTGGAAACACCATATATTTT
>TRBV9|.|TRBD2|TRBJ2-3
CASKRGASESTDTQYF
TGTGCCAGCAAGCGGGGGGCTAGCGAGTCCACAGATACGCAGTATTTT
>TRBV14|.|TRBD2|TRBJ2-1
CASSQPVLAGGRNEQFF
TGTGCCAGCAGCCAACCCGTATTAGCGGGAGGGAGGAATGAGCAGTTCTTC
>TRBV9|.|TRBD1|TRBJ1-3
CASSPRPGTGGPSGNTIYF
TGTGCCAGCAGCCCGCGTCCCGGGACAGGGGGTCCCTCTGGAAACACCATATATTTT
>TRBV10-3|.|TRBD2|TRBJ2-4
CAISESKGAGDIQYF
TGTGCCATCAGTGAGTCGAAAGGAGCGGGGGACATTCAGTACTTC
>TRBV6-1|.|TRBD1|TRBJ1-4
CASSDLGQGAGEKLFF
TGTGCCAGCAGTGACCTGGGACAGGGGGCAGGAGAAAAACTGTTTTTT
>TRBV24-1|.|TRBD1|TRBJ1-2
CATSDRDSSYGYTF
TGTGCCACCAGTGATCGGGACAGCTCCTATGGCTACACCTTC
>TRBV4-1|.|TRBD1|TRBJ1-4
CASSPGPTGGNEKLFF
TGCGCCAGCAGCCCGGGCCCGACAGGGGGAAATGAAAAACTGTTTTTT
>TRBV27|.|.|TRBJ2-7
CASSPQTGWDYEQYF
TGTGCCAGCAGTCCCCAGACAGGTTGGGACTACGAGCAGTACTTC
>TRBV5-1|.|.|TRBJ2-2
CASSLDWGDTGELFF
TGCGCCAGCAGCTTGGATTGGGGGGACACCGGGGAGCTGTTTTTT
>TRBV20-1|.|.|TRBJ1-1
CSAPGDTEAFF
TGCAGTGCTCCGGGGGACACTGAAGCTTTCTTT
>TRBV9|few|.|TRBJ1-1
CASSVRGGTEAFF
TGTGCCAGCAGCGTTAGGGGTGGCACTGAAGCTTTCTTT
>TRBV5-1|.|.|TRBJ1-1
CASTHLTGGTMNTEAFF
TGCGCCAGCACCCACTTGACAGGAGGCACTATGAACACTGAAGCTTTCTTT
>TRBV6-5|.|.|TRBJ1-1
CASGQMNTEAFF
TGTGCCAGTGGACAGATGAACACTGAAGCTTTCTTT